The 26 T cell receptor beta chains in this list originate from one sample, sequenced in a study of cytomegalovirus exposure and HLA in healthy donors (dated by TCRdb to between 2016 and 2019). The receptor library was made with the immunoSEQ multiplex PCR assay. For the multiplex PCR, a mixture combining 60 forward primers for TCR Vbeta segments and 13 reverse primers for TCR Jbeta segments was used. Entries here come from immuneACCESS through TCRdb and include only in-frame sequences with V and J called. Some clones fail to appear in such tables; in the studies checked, an unresolved V gene covers under half of the shortfall, and the cause of the remainder is unknown. The sample data list 90,000 to 95,000 clones, and just under 80% of these were observed just once. In total, the top ten clones hold approximately 4.8% of the sample. Sequencing was done on a sample of PBMCs. The receptor source for this set is a male donor in good health and CMV-seropositive.

CDR3 residues: CASSLSLAYEQYF. The CDR3 coding sequence is TGTGCCAGCAGCTTGTCACTGGCCTACGAGCAGTACTTC. The V gene is TRBV14, the J gene TRBJ2-7, with unresolved D. Germline CDR1 and CDR2: SGHDN and FVKESK. The CDR3 has 13 amino acids. V lost 5 bases and J 2 bases, leaving 10 bases between the germline ends.

The rearrangement joins TRBV27 to TRBJ2-2; TRBD2 might be the D (8 bases). The V gene lost 3 bases and the J gene lost 6 bases, with 14 bases spanning the gap. Looked up from germline, CDR1 is MNHEY and CDR2 is SMNVEV (reference sequence). The CDR3 is made up of 15 amino acids. The chain's CDR3 is CASSFRQGLAGELFF. The CDR3 coding sequence is TGTGCCAGCAGTTTCAGACAGGGACTAGCCGGGGAGCTGTTTTTT.

This sequence joins TRBV19 and TRBJ2-1; 8 bases map to TRBD1. The CDR3 loop spans 16 amino acids. V lost 3 bases and J lost 2; bases outside the gene matches: 6. Germline V CDR1 and CDR2: LNHDA, SQIVND (reference sequence). CDR3 DNA sequence: TGTGCCAGTAGTATGATCGGGACAGGAACCTACAATGAGCAGTTCTTC. Protein product: CASSMIGTGTYNEQFF.

Here the CDR3 reads CSVSIRTGTYEQYF. CDR3 nucleotide sequence: TGCAGCGTCTCTATAAGGACAGGTACCTACGAGCAGTACTTC. This chain joins TRBV29-1 and TRBJ2-7; 7 nucleotides agree with TRBD1. V dropped 6 bases and J dropped 2; count of bases not matched to a gene: 10. Germline V lookup: CDR1 SQVTM, CDR2 ANQGSEA. The CDR3 spans 14 residues.

The chain couples TRBV6-1 to TRBJ2-7, with 8 positions matching TRBD1. V lost 2 bases, J lost 4 bases, and 7 bases stayed unmatched. Germline V gene data show CDR1 as MNHNS and CDR2 as SASEGT. The length of the CDR3 is 15 residues. Here the CDR3 reads CASSERTGTFYEQYF. The CDR3 bases are TGTGCCAGCAGTGAAAGGACAGGGACTTTTTACGAGCAGTACTTC.

V usage is TRBV10-3 and J usage is TRBJ1-2; D may be TRBD1 (6 bases). CDR3 length: 14 amino acids. Germline loops: CDR1 ENHRY, CDR2 SYGVKD. V was trimmed by 2 bases and J by 2 bases, leaving 9 bases between them. CDR3 in amino acids: CAISEGQQNYGYTF. The CDR3 DNA follows: TGTGCCATCAGTGAGGGACAGCAAAACTATGGCTACACCTTC.

The CDR3 nucleotides read TGCGCCAGCAGCTTGGACGGCGGCTCCGTTTTAGGCTACACCTTC. Its translation: CASSLDGGSVLGYTF. This rearrangement joins TRBV5-1 to TRBJ1-2; D is undetermined. CDR3 size: 15 residues. Germline V lookup: CDR1 SGHRS, CDR2 YFSETQ. The V and J ends lost 0 bases and 8 bases respectively, with 17 bases between them.

The CDR3 region has the DNA TGTGCCAGTAGTATTATGTCAGCAACTAATGAAAAACTGTTTTTT. This codes for CASSIMSATNEKLFF. The rearrangement uses TRBV19 and TRBJ1-4, with D unresolved. The CDR3 consists of 15 residues. Trimming pared 3 bases from V and 0 bases from J, leaving 8 bases between. CDR1 and CDR2 from the germline V gene are LNHDA and SQIVND (reference sequence).

The CDR3 region has the DNA TGTGCCTGGAGTTCCTCCAGGGGGTTCAATAGCAATCAGCCCCAGCATTTT. Translating gives CAWSSSRGFNSNQPQHF. The V and J genes are TRBV30 and TRBJ1-5, with 7 bases matching TRBD1. The junction had 10 bases not matched to a gene; V was cut back by 2 bases and J by 0 bases. Germline V gene sequence: CDR1 GTSNPN, CDR2 SVGIG (reference sequence). CDR3 length: 17 residues.

The J gene is TRBJ2-7, the V gene TRBV6-6; 7 nucleotides align to TRBD2. The CDR3 length is 16 residues. The germline V gene encodes CDR1 MNHNY and CDR2 SVGAGI (reference sequence). V lost 4 bases to trimming and J lost 5 bases; unmatched junction nucleotides: 14. The DNA of the CDR3 is TGTGCCAGCAGTTTTTGGGAGGGGACGGGCAGCAACGAGCAGTACTTC. It translates to CASSFWEGTGSNEQYF.

CDR3 protein: CASSFRRQGARSDYGYTF. CDR3 nucleotide sequence: TGTGCCAGCAGTTTCCGGCGACAGGGGGCGAGGTCGGACTATGGCTACACCTTC. V gene TRBV28 combines with J gene TRBJ1-2, with 10 positions matching TRBD1. Germline-derived CDR1 and CDR2 are MDHEN and SYDVKM. With 3 bases clipped from V and 3 bases from J, the junction kept 13 bases outside the gene matches. The CDR3 is 18 amino acids.

The chain employs TRBV21-1 and TRBJ1-1. TRBV21-1 is a pseudogene. This CDR3 has 11 residues. The CDR3 here is CASSKALEAFF. CDR3 in DNA: TGTGCCAGCAGCAAAGCGCTAGAGGCTTTCTTT.

The CDR3 protein is CASREQGPSYNEQFF. DNA for the CDR3: TGTGCCAGCAGGGAACAGGGGCCATCCTACAATGAGCAGTTCTTC. The chain joins TRBV6-5 to TRBJ2-1, with 7 nucleotides matching TRBD1. With V trimmed by 6 bases and J by 1 base, 6 bases remained unmatched. The germline gives CDR1 MNHEY, CDR2 SVGAGI. The CDR3 is made up of 15 amino acids.

The chain links TRBV19 to TRBJ2-7; TRBD1 agrees at 7 bases. CDR1 is LNHDA and CDR2 is SQIVND in the germline V gene (reference sequence). This CDR3 spans 13 amino acids. The V and J ends lost 5 bases and 5 bases, in that order; junction bases with no gene match: 6. CDR3 coding DNA: TGTGCCAGTAGTGTCCGGGACAGCAACGAGCAGTACTTC. This codes for CASSVRDSNEQYF.

This clone has just one count. This sequence joins TRBV5-1 and TRBJ2-3, with 10 bases aligning to TRBD2. Looked up from germline, CDR1 is SGHRS and CDR2 is YFSETQ. The CDR3 consists of 15 residues. V gave up 4 bases and J gave up 3 bases; unmatched junction bases: 5. CDR3 DNA: TGCGCCAGCAGCATGCTAGCGGGGGAGACAGATACGCAGTATTTT. Its protein product is CASSMLAGETDTQYF.

The chain carries TRBV6-6 and TRBJ2-3; possible D gene TRBD2, 6 bases. The V end was cut by 10 bases, the J end by 4 bases, with 18 bases between. CDR3 length: 14 residues. Germline V gene lookup returns CDR1 MNHNY and CDR2 SVGAGI (reference sequence). The CDR3 coding sequence is TGTGCCACTGGAGGGGCCTCACCCCCAGATACGCAGTATTTT. Protein product: CATGGASPPDTQYF.

This chain joins TRBV30 and TRBJ2-5, with 7 nucleotides matching TRBD1. V shed 0 bases and J 4 bases; nucleotides not matched to a gene: 14. Per germline, CDR1 GTSNPN and CDR2 SVGIG (reference sequence). CDR3 length: 17 amino acids. The CDR3 region has the DNA TGTGCCTGGAGTGTATTTCGGCCGGGGACAGTGATAGAGACCCAGTACTTC. This codes for CAWSVFRPGTVIETQYF.

The genes are TRBV18 and TRBJ1-1; D possibly corresponds to TRBD1 (5 bases). The CDR3 has 15 residues. Between the trimmed V and J ends, which lost 2 bases and 0 bases, there was a span of 10 bases. Germline CDR1 and CDR2: KGHSH and LQKENI. CDR3: CASSPWRGLNTEAFF. CDR3 nucleotides: TGTGCCAGCTCACCATGGAGGGGCTTGAACACTGAAGCTTTCTTT.

This clone was seen a handful of times. V usage is TRBV27 and J usage is TRBJ1-1; no clear D. Trimming removed 5 bases from V and 0 bases from J, with 7 bases in between. The CDR3 contains 13 residues. Germline values: CDR1 MNHEY, CDR2 SMNVEV (reference sequence). CDR3 bases: TGTGCCAGCAGTCGAGAACTGAACACTGAAGCTTTCTTT. Translating it yields CASSRELNTEAFF.

This clone was detected once. The chain uses TRBV28 and TRBJ2-6; D is possibly TRBD2 (5 bases). The V end lost 10 bases, the J end lost 1 base, and 8 bases lay between the germline ends. This CDR3 region has 13 residues. The germline V gene encodes CDR1 MDHEN and CDR2 SYDVKM. The CDR3 reads CATRGSGANVLTF. The CDR3 bases are TGTGCCACCCGGGGATCTGGGGCCAACGTCCTGACTTTC.

The chain couples TRBV11-2 to TRBJ1-4; TRBD1 aligns across 7 bases. Losses at the gene ends were 3 bases for V and 8 bases for J; bases not matched to a gene: 6. This CDR3 has 14 amino acids. In germline, CDR1 is SGHAT, CDR2 FQNNGV. CDR3 protein: CASSFAAGGEKLFF. The CDR3 DNA sequence: TGTGCCAGCAGCTTTGCTGCAGGGGGGGAAAAACTGTTTTTT.

This clone was recorded only once. The rearrangement uses TRBV7-9 and TRBJ1-2, with D perhaps matching TRBD1 (5 bases). Germline V lookup: CDR1 SEHNR, CDR2 FQNEAQ (reference sequence). The V gene lost 6 bases and the J gene lost 2 bases, with 10 bases spanning the gap. CDR3 length: 13 residues. The CDR3 region is CASRRQLNYGYTF. The CDR3 nucleotides read TGTGCCAGCAGGAGACAGCTAAACTATGGCTACACCTTC.

V gene TRBV28 combines with J gene TRBJ2-5, with 8 positions matching TRBD2. The CDR3 is made up of 16 amino acids. CDR1 MDHEN and CDR2 SYDVKM come from the germline V gene. With 5 bases clipped from V and 5 bases from J, the junction kept 13 bases outside the gene matches. CDR3 protein: CASSTPRAGGVETQYF. CDR3 DNA sequence: TGTGCCAGCAGTACCCCTCGGGCGGGAGGTGTGGAGACCCAGTACTTC.

V and J are TRBV7-9 and TRBJ2-5, with D possibly matching TRBD2 (6 bases). Germline assignment: CDR1 SEHNR and CDR2 FQNEAQ (reference sequence). This CDR3 spans 12 amino acids. Trimming removed 3 bases from V and 7 bases from J, with 9 bases in between. The CDR3 coding sequence is TGTGCCAGCAGCTTGGGGGAGGCGACCCAGTACTTC. Translation gives CASSLGEATQYF. The full variable domain, in which reference TRBV7-9 and TRBJ2-5 provide the parts outside the CDR3, is DTGVSQNPRHKITKRGQNVTFRCDPISEHNRLYWYRQTLGQGPEFLTYFQNEAQLEKSRLLSDRFSAERPKGSFSTLEIQRTEQGDSAMYLCASSLGEATQYFGPGTRLLVL.

The chain couples TRBV29-1 to TRBJ1-2; a weak D match, TRBD1 (5 bases). Germline V gene sequence: CDR1 SQVTM, CDR2 ANQGSEA. With 6 bases removed from V and 2 bases from J, the gap between germline ends came to 19 bases. The CDR3 totals 15 residues. Here the CDR3 reads CSVVPGLLGNYGYTF. CDR3 bases: TGCAGCGTCGTACCGGGACTTCTTGGGAACTATGGCTACACCTTC. The whole variable domain, filled in from reference TRBV29-1 and TRBJ1-2, reads SAVISQKPSRDICQRGTSLTIQCQVDSQVTMMFWYRQQPGQSLTLIATANQGSEATYESGFVIDKFPISRPNLTFSTLTVSNMSPEDSSIYLCSVVPGLLGNYGYTFGSGTRLTVV.

The chain employs TRBV6-5 and TRBJ1-4, with 9 bases aligning to TRBD1. Germline assignment: CDR1 MNHEY and CDR2 SVGAGI. J was trimmed by 7 bases and V by 4 bases; bases with no gene match: 7. The CDR3 is made up of 15 amino acids. DNA for the CDR3: TGTGCCAGCAGTTCAAACAGGGGGCTTACTGAAAAACTGTTTTTT. Protein product: CASSSNRGLTEKLFF.